This T cell receptor (beta chain) comes out of a study of blood T cell repertoires in COVID-19. In the authors' workflow: Reference gene primers were amplified, and this amplification served to estimate nucleated cell counts. TCRdb's copy holds only in-frame clones and misses some; the assay was immunoSEQ multiplex PCR. That table gives V, J and clone size, and the DNA gave D and trimming. The sample has more than 40,000 clones; approximately 90% are singletons. This CDR3 region has 14 residues. Deletions cut 7 bases from V and 2 bases from J, with 14 bases between. Germline CDR1 is SGHAT and CDR2 is FQDESV (reference sequence).

The J gene is TRBJ1-1, the V gene TRBV11-1; D is unresolved. The sequence was collected from a man aged 65-85 years with acute or convalescent COVID-19. Sequencing input: peripheral blood. This CDR3 reads CASTLRQSNTEAFF. The CDR3 DNA reads TGTGCCAGCACCCTGAGGCAGTCAAACACTGAAGCTTTCTTT.